The TCR beta chain under discussion was sequenced for a study of shared clonotypes between healthy human individuals. Clones were sequenced by immunoSEQ multiplex PCR, and TCRdb holds only the in-frame ones, with some missing. The data show a few million clones, with around 94% seen just once and about 0.13% held by the top ten. Sequencing was carried out using naive CD4+ T cells sorted from blood. Stated subset: CD45RA+ positively selected. The sequence was obtained from a man between 18 and 29 years old in good health.

CDR3 protein: CASWTGAGGNQPQHF. CDR3 sequence (DNA): TGTGCCAGCTGGACAGGGGCAGGGGGCAATCAGCCCCAGCATTTT. This sequence joins TRBV6-1 and TRBJ1-5; 9 bases agree with TRBD1. This CDR3 is built from 15 residues. CDR1 and CDR2 (germline): MNHNS, SASEGT. V was clipped by 8 bases and J by 2 bases; unmatched bases: 7.